A selection of T cell receptor beta chains follows, all from one sample in a study of T cell repertoires in aging, cancer and after chemotherapy. Each CDR3 protein gets one entry after TCRdb re-called the multiplex PCR reads with MiXCR. The sample carries about 5,200 distinct CDR3 sequences, approximately 30% recorded once. Sequencing was carried out using blood. Receptors originate from a human donor in good health. The conserved cysteine and the conserved F or W are not part of the CDR3 here. A D gene is named only where the DNA matches it firmly. Only part of the rows carry a size: once, few, many, or a class if the clone is expanded.

V	J	size	D	CDR3
TRBV19	TRBJ1-1	NA	NA	ASSPGQFRDTEAF
TRBV6-5	TRBJ2-5	medium-sized	TRBD2	ASRASGPWETQY
TRBV6-6	TRBJ2-3	medium-sized	NA	ASSLRGSSTDTQY
TRBV15	TRBJ1-1	NA	NA	ATSKLDSLNTEAF
TRBV6-1	TRBJ2-3	few	NA	ASSEFPQGHNTDTQY
TRBV27	TRBJ1-2	NA	TRBD1	ASSLRMTGEDGYT
TRBV7-9	TRBJ1-2	NA	NA	ASSLGGGHT
TRBV7-6	TRBJ1-1	NA	TRBD1	ASSPGGRSMNTEAF
TRBV27	TRBJ2-3	medium-sized	TRBD2	ASNRLAGGADTQY
TRBV12-3/TRBV12-4	TRBJ1-1	NA	NA	ASSPAGRTPGAF
TRBV6-2/TRBV6-3	TRBJ2-5	large	NA	ASSTWSSQEAQY
TRBV30	TRBJ1-1	few	TRBD1	ACLDRAGTEAF
TRBV5-1	TRBJ2-3	NA	TRBD2	ASSVGLVRDTQY